This TCR beta chain emerged from a study of post-analysis software for immune sequencing data. The study, taken as a whole, reports: Significantly lower normalized Chao1 diversity was seen in multiple sclerosis patients than in controls.

As concerns this clonotype: Its antigen remains unknown.

V lost 5 bases and J lost 4, with 9 bases in between. Looked up from germline, CDR1 is KGHSH and CDR2 is LQKENI. The CDR3 extends over 13 amino acids. The library was made from cDNA and included unique molecular identifiers. TCRdb recomputed calls from the PCR reads with MiXCR, one row per CDR3 protein. The sample shows 150,000 or so distinct CDR3 sequences, roughly 34% of them seen only once. The sequences come from blood, collected after autologous hematopoietic stem cell transplantation. The gene calls are TRBV18 and TRBJ2-1; no clear D gene. This TCR came from a girl aged 5-17 years with multiple sclerosis. The CDR3 loop reads CASSVYPYNEQFF. The CDR3 nucleotides read TGTGCCAGCTCAGTCTACCCTTACAATGAGCAGTTCTTC.